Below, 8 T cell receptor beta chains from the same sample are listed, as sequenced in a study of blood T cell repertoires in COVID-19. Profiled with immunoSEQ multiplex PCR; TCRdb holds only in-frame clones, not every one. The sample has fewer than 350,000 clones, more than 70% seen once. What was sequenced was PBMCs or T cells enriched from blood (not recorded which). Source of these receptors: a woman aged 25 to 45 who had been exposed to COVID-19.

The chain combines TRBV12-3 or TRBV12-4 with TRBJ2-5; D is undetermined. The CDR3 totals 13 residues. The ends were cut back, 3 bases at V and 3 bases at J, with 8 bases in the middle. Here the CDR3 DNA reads TGTGCCAGCAGTTTGGTCGGAGAAGAGACCCAGTACTTC. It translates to CASSLVGEETQYF.

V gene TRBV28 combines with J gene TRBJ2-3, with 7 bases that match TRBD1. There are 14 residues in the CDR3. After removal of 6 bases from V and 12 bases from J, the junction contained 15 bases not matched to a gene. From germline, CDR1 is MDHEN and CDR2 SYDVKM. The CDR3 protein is CASSTSAGQVGQYF. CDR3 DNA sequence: TGTGCCAGCAGCACTTCAGCTGGACAGGTCGGTCAGTATTTT. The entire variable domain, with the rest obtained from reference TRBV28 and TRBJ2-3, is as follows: DVKVTQSSRYLVKRTGEKVFLECVQDMDHENMFWYRQDPGLGLRLIYFSYDVKMKEKGDIPEGYSVSREKKERFSLILESASTNQTSMYLCASSTSAGQVGQYFGPGTRLTVL.

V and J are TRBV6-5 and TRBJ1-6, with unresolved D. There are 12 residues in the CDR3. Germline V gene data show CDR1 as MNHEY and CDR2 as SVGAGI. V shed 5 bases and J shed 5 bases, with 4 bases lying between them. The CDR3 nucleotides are TGTGCCAGCAGTCGAGATAATTCACCCCTCCACTTT. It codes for CASSRDNSPLHF.

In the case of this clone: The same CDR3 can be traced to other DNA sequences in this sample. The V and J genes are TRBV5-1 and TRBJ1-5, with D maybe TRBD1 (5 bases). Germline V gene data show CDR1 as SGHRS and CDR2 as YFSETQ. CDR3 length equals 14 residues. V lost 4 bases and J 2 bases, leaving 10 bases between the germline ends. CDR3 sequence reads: CASSPGGGNQPQHF. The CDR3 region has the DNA TGCGCCAGCAGCCCGGGAGGGGGCAATCAGCCCCAGCATTTT. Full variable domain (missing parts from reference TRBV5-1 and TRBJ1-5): KAGVTQTPRYLIKTRGQQVTLSCSPISGHRSVSWYQQTPGQGLQFLFEYFSETQRNKGNFPGRFSGRQFSNSRSEMNVSTLELGDSALYLCASSPGGGNQPQHFGDGTRLSIL.

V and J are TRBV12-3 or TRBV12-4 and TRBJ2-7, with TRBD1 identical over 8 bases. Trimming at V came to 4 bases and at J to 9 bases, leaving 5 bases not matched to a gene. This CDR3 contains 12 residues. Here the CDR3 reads CASSSMTGVQYF. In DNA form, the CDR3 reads TGTGCCAGCAGTTCGATGACAGGGGTGCAGTACTTC.

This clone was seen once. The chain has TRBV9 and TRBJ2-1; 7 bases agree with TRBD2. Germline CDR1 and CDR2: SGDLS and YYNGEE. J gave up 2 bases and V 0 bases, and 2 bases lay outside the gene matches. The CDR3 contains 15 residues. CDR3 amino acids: CASSVEAGAYNEQFF. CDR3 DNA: TGTGCCAGCAGCGTAGAGGCGGGAGCCTACAATGAGCAGTTCTTC.

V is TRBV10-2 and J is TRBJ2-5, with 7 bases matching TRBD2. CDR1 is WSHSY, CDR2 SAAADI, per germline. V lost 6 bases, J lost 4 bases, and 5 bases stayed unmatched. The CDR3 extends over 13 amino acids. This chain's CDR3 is CASRWEGRETQYF. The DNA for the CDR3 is TGCGCCAGCAGGTGGGAGGGCCGAGAGACCCAGTACTTC.

The CDR3 sequence: CASRGDRGRVATNEKLFF. CDR3 in DNA: TGTGCCAGCAGGGGGGACAGGGGGCGCGTTGCAACTAATGAAAAACTGTTTTTT. This chain connects TRBV28 to TRBJ1-4; 12 bases align to TRBD1. Trimming at V came to 6 bases and at J to 0 bases, leaving 8 bases not matched to a gene. The V gene's germline CDR1 is MDHEN and CDR2 SYDVKM. The CDR3 contains 18 residues.